This is a list of T cell receptor beta chains from one sample in a study of post-analysis software for immune sequencing data. Each CDR3 protein is one row after TCRdb ran MiXCR on the PCR reads. This sample has fewer than 850,000 distinct CDR3 sequences, with 25% to 30% found just once. Sample: blood. The receptors were sampled from a girl aged 10 to 17 with multiple sclerosis. The CDR3 runs from the conserved cysteine through the conserved F or W. D genes are given only for firm matches. A clone size is listed for some rows: how often the clone was seen (once, few, many), or a class if it is expanded.

DNA: TGTGCCAGCTATCCGCACAGGGCGAACACTGAAGCTTTCTTT; CDR3: CASYPHRANTEAFF; size: once; D: .; V: TRBV12-3/TRBV12-4; J: TRBJ1-1
DNA: TGTGCCATCAGTGAGTCGGCGAGTACAAGCACAGATACGCAGTATTTT; CDR3: CAISESASTSTDTQYF; size: .; D: .; V: TRBV10-3; J: TRBJ2-3
DNA: TGTGCCAGCACTTACGGGAGGCGCCTTCACGCCCGAGAGACCCAGTACTTC; CDR3: CASTYGRRLHARETQYF; size: .; D: TRBD2; V: TRBV12-3/TRBV12-4; J: TRBJ2-5
DNA: TGCAGCGTTGAGGGGCGGTTCTACGAGCAGTACTTC; CDR3: CSVEGRFYEQYF; size: many; D: .; V: TRBV29-1; J: TRBJ2-7
DNA: TGTGCCAGCAGCCTCACCGGGACTAGCAGTACGCAGTATTTT; CDR3: CASSLTGTSSTQYF; size: few; D: TRBD2; V: TRBV4-2; J: TRBJ2-3
DNA: TGTGCCAGCAGCTTAGCCCCTACTAGACGGGAAGAAACAACTAATGAAAAACTGTTTTTT; CDR3: CASSLAPTRREETTNEKLFF; size: few; D: .; V: TRBV7-2; J: TRBJ1-4
DNA: TGTGCCATCAGTGACTCGACTAGCGGGGGAGAGTACGAGCAGTACTTC; CDR3: CAISDSTSGGEYEQYF; size: few; D: TRBD2; V: TRBV10-3; J: TRBJ2-7
DNA: TGTGCCAGCAGCCAAGTTTTGGGTGCGCCATCCTATGGCTACACCTTC; CDR3: CASSQVLGAPSYGYTF; size: few; D: .; V: TRBV3-1; J: TRBJ1-2
DNA: TGTGCCAGCGGGGGACTAGCGGGAGAAGAGACCCAGTACTTC; CDR3: CASGGLAGEETQYF; size: .; D: TRBD2; V: TRBV28; J: TRBJ2-5
DNA: TGTGCCAGCAGCTTATCCCCAACACCGGCTAATGAAAAACTGTTTTTT; CDR3: CASSLSPTPANEKLFF; size: .; D: .; V: TRBV13; J: TRBJ1-4
DNA: TGTGCCAGCATCCCCGGGGGGAAACCCTACGAGCAGTACTTC; CDR3: CASIPGGKPYEQYF; size: many; D: TRBD2; V: TRBV27; J: TRBJ2-7
DNA: TGTGCCAGCAGCATCAACCTGTTGGGACAGGGGATCCATTCACCCCTCCACTTT; CDR3: CASSINLLGQGIHSPLHF; size: .; D: TRBD1; V: TRBV5-5; J: TRBJ1-6
DNA: TGCAGCGTTGAAGTGGCACGGACAGGGGGATACACCGGGGAGCTGTTTTTT; CDR3: CSVEVARTGGYTGELFF; size: .; D: TRBD1; V: TRBV29-1; J: TRBJ2-2
DNA: TGTGCCAGCAGGGACAGGGGACGTTTGGAAGAGACCCAGTACTTC; CDR3: CASRDRGRLEETQYF; size: .; D: TRBD1; V: TRBV2; J: TRBJ2-5
DNA: TGCGCCAGCAGTGAGGCACTAGCGGGGAACACCGGGGAGCTGTTTTTT; CDR3: CASSEALAGNTGELFF; size: .; D: TRBD2; V: TRBV10-1; J: TRBJ2-2
DNA: TGTGCCAGCAGCTTAGGAACTGCCACCGGAGCCAAAAACATTCAGTACTTC; CDR3: CASSLGTATGAKNIQYF; size: .; D: .; V: TRBV7-9; J: TRBJ2-4
DNA: TGCAGTGCCCCGGTGCGTTCCTACGAGCAGTACTTC; CDR3: CSAPVRSYEQYF; size: many; D: .; V: TRBV20-1; J: TRBJ2-7
DNA: TGTGCCAGCAGCTTTTCAGGACACCGGAGGGTGGATCCCCTCCACTTT; CDR3: CASSFSGHRRVDPLHF; size: .; D: .; V: TRBV5-5; J: TRBJ1-6
DNA: TGTGCCAGCAGCACAGACAGGGTGTCTTTGGAGACCCAGTACTTC; CDR3: CASSTDRVSLETQYF; size: many; D: TRBD1; V: TRBV11-2; J: TRBJ2-5
DNA: TGTGCCAGTAGTATAGGCCCCGGGAATGAGCAGTTCTTC; CDR3: CASSIGPGNEQFF; size: few; D: .; V: TRBV19; J: TRBJ2-1
DNA: TGCAGCTCCAAACCGGGTACAGTTCCTGCCGAGCAGTACTTC; CDR3: CSSKPGTVPAEQYF; size: .; D: .; V: TRBV20-1; J: TRBJ2-7
DNA: TGTGCCAGCAGCCGTCGACTAGCGGGGGGGCCTGAGACCCGGTACTTC; CDR3: CASSRRLAGGPETRYF; size: once; D: TRBD2; V: TRBV27; J: TRBJ2-5
DNA: TGTGCCAGCAGCCCCCGCACGGCCGGAGCAGGGGATACGCAGTATTTT; CDR3: CASSPRTAGAGDTQYF; size: few; D: .; V: TRBV7-2; J: TRBJ2-3
DNA: TGCAGTGCCGTAATAGAAACGGGACGCCTTGGCTACACCTTC; CDR3: CSAVIETGRLGYTF; size: few; D: .; V: TRBV20-1; J: TRBJ1-2
DNA: TGTGCCAGCAGCCCCCGGGACAGGGAATCTTTAGCTGAGCAGTTCTTC; CDR3: CASSPRDRESLAEQFF; size: .; D: TRBD1; V: TRBV5-4; J: TRBJ2-1
DNA: TGTGCCAGCAGTCGACTAGCGGGATCCTACGAGCAGTACTTC; CDR3: CASSRLAGSYEQYF; size: many; D: TRBD2; V: TRBV7-9; J: TRBJ2-7
DNA: TGTGCCAGCAGGGATCGGGGAGGCCAGCCCCAGCATTTT; CDR3: CASRDRGGQPQHF; size: .; D: .; V: TRBV6-6; J: TRBJ1-5
DNA: TGTGCCAGCAGCTCACACGGTAACACTGAAGCTTTCTTT; CDR3: CASSSHGNTEAFF; size: .; D: .; V: TRBV11-1; J: TRBJ1-1
DNA: TGTGCCAGCACCATGCCCCCGGTCACCGGGGAGCTGTTTTTT; CDR3: CASTMPPVTGELFF; size: once; D: .; V: TRBV6-2/TRBV6-3; J: TRBJ2-2
DNA: TGTGCCAGCAGTTTAGTTGCAGGGTTTATGCAGCCCCAGCATTTT; CDR3: CASSLVAGFMQPQHF; size: .; D: .; V: TRBV12-3/TRBV12-4; J: TRBJ1-5
DNA: TGTGCTAGTGCCCCTCCGGGACAGGGTCAATTTTTCTCCAATCAGCCCCAGCATTTT; CDR3: CASAPPGQGQFFSNQPQHF; size: .; D: TRBD1; V: TRBV12-5; J: TRBJ1-5
DNA: TGTGCCAGCAGCCCTGACTACAGGGGGCAGGGCTATGGCTACACCTTC; CDR3: CASSPDYRGQGYGYTF; size: .; D: TRBD1; V: TRBV5-5; J: TRBJ1-2
DNA: TGTGCCAGCAGCCAAGGGGTACTGACGGCAAGTGGCTACACCTTC; CDR3: CASSQGVLTASGYTF; size: .; D: .; V: TRBV4-2; J: TRBJ1-2
DNA: TGCAGTGCGACCGACCCCCGACAGGGACCCTACGAGCAGTACTTC; CDR3: CSATDPRQGPYEQYF; size: few; D: TRBD1; V: TRBV20-1; J: TRBJ2-7
DNA: TGTGCTAACAGCTTACGGGACATAGAGACCCAGTACTTC; CDR3: CANSLRDIETQYF; size: .; D: .; V: TRBV7-7; J: TRBJ2-5
DNA: TGTTCCAGCAGCTTGGATAGCGCCCTTTACAATGAGCAGTTCTTC; CDR3: CSSSLDSALYNEQFF; size: .; D: .; V: TRBV7-9; J: TRBJ2-1
DNA: TGCAGTGCTAGAGATGTGCAGTCAACTAATGAAAAACTGTTTTTT; CDR3: CSARDVQSTNEKLFF; size: .; D: .; V: TRBV20-1; J: TRBJ1-4
DNA: TGTGCCAGCAGCGTAGCCTCACAAGAGACCCAGTACTTC; CDR3: CASSVASQETQYF; size: few; D: .; V: TRBV9; J: TRBJ2-5
DNA: TGTGCCAGCGCAACCGGTTACTCCTACGAGCAGTACTTC; CDR3: CASATGYSYEQYF; size: few; D: .; V: TRBV6-2/TRBV6-3; J: TRBJ2-7
DNA: TGTGCCAGCAGGGCCGCGGGGGTCCAGTACTTC; CDR3: CASRAAGVQYF; size: .; D: TRBD2; V: TRBV6-6; J: TRBJ2-5
DNA: TGCAGTGCCGCTACCTACGTAGCGGAGTACACAGATACGCAGTATTTT; CDR3: CSAATYVAEYTDTQYF; size: few; D: .; V: TRBV20-1; J: TRBJ2-3
DNA: TGCGCCAGCAGCTTGGAAGGACAGGGTACCTCTGGGGCCAACGTCCTGACTTTC; CDR3: CASSLEGQGTSGANVLTF; size: few; D: TRBD1; V: TRBV5-1; J: TRBJ2-6
DNA: TGCGCCAGCAGCCAAGATACAGCACGCTTCTATGGCTACACCTTC; CDR3: CASSQDTARFYGYTF; size: .; D: .; V: TRBV4-3; J: TRBJ1-2
DNA: TGTGCCAGCAGCCTAAAACCCAGGGGGCTCCACACCGGGGAGCTGTTTTTT; CDR3: CASSLKPRGLHTGELFF; size: .; D: TRBD1; V: TRBV7-2; J: TRBJ2-2
DNA: TGTGCCATCAGTGAGTGGGGAGGCTCCTACGAGCAGTACTTC; CDR3: CAISEWGGSYEQYF; size: .; D: .; V: TRBV10-3; J: TRBJ2-7
DNA: TGCGCCAGCAGCTGGGGTCTGGGACCAGAAGAGACCCAGTACTTC; CDR3: CASSWGLGPEETQYF; size: few; D: .; V: TRBV5-1; J: TRBJ2-5